This T cell receptor beta chain originates from a study of blood T cell repertoires in COVID-19. Study in general: COVID-19 samples from acute and convalescent phases originated in the United States, Italy and Spain. Nucleic acid was either cDNA or gDNA, and it came from T cells, B-cell-depleted T cells, or PBMCs.

Original data processing: Reference gene primer amplification gave estimated nucleated cell counts. Clones were sequenced by immunoSEQ multiplex PCR, and TCRdb holds only the in-frame ones, with some missing. That table gives V, J and clone size, and the DNA gave D and trimming. The data contain 300,000 to 400,000 clones, 85% to 90% of them singletons. Sequencing used peripheral blood. This clonotype originated in a woman aged 25 to 39 with COVID-19, enrolled during active disease.

The CDR3 DNA sequence: TGTGCCAGCAGCCTCAGGGGGTACGAGCAGTTCTTC. Protein product: CASSLRGYEQFF. V and J are TRBV12-3 or TRBV12-4 and TRBJ2-1; 7 bases line up with TRBD1. This CDR3 is 12 amino acids long. V lost 6 bases to trimming and J lost 10 bases; unmatched junction nucleotides: 6.